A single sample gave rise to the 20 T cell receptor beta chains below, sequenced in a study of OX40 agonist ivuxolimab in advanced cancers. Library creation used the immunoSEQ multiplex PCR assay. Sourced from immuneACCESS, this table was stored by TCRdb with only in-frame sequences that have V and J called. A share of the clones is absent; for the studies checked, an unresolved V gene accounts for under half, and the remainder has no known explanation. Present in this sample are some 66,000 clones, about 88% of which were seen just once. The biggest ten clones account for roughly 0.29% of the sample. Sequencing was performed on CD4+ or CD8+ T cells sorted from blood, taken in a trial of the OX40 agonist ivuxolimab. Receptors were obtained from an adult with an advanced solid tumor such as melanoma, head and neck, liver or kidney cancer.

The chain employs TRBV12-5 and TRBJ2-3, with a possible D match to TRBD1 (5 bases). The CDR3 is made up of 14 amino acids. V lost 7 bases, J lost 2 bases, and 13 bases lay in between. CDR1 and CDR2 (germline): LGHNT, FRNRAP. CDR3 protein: CASALRVTTDTQYF. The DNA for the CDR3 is TGTGCTAGTGCCCTCAGGGTTACCACAGATACGCAGTATTTT.

The CDR3: CASSPGNTGGASLSQYF. Written as DNA, the CDR3 is TGCGCCAGCAGCCCGGGCAACACAGGGGGCGCGAGCTTGTCGCAGTATTTT. This chain connects TRBV5-1 to TRBJ2-3; 9 bases map to TRBD1. CDR3 length equals 17 residues. Trimming removed 4 bases from V and 10 bases from J; junction bases left unmatched: 19. CDR1 SGHRS and CDR2 YFSETQ come from the germline V gene.

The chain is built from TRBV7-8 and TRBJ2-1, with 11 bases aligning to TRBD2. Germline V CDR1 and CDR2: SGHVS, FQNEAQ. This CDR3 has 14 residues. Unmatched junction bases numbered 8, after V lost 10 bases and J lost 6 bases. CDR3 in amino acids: CATQLAGVSNEQFF. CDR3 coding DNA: TGTGCCACCCAACTAGCGGGAGTCTCCAATGAGCAGTTCTTC.

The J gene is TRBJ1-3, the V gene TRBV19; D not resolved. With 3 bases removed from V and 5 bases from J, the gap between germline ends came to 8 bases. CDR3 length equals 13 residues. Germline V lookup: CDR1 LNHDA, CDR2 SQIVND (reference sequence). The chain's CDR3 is CASSIDLRNTIYF. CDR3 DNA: TGTGCCAGTAGTATCGACCTCCGAAACACCATATATTTT.

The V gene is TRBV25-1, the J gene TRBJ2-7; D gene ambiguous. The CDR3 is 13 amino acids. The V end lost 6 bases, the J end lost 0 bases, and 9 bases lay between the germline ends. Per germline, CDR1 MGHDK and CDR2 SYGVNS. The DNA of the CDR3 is TGTGCCAGCAGCCCTTGGCGCTCCTACGAGCAGTACTTC. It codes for CASSPWRSYEQYF.

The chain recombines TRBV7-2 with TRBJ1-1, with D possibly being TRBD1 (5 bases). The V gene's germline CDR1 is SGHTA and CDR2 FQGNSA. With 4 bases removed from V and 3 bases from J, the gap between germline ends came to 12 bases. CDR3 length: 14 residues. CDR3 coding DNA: TGTGCCAGCAGCTCCCAACTGGGGGACACTGAAGCTTTCTTT. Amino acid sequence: CASSSQLGDTEAFF.

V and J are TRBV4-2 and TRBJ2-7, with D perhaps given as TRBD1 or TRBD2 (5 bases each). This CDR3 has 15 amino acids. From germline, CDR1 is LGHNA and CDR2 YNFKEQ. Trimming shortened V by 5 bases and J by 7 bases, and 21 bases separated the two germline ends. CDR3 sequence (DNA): TGTGCCAGCAGCTCCGGGACCGGACCTCTGGGGGAGCAGTACTTC. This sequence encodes CASSSGTGPLGEQYF.

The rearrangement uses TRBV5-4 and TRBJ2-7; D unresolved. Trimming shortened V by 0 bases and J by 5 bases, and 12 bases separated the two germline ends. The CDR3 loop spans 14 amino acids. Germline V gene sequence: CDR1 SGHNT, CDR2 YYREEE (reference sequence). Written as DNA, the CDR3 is TGTGCCAGCAGCTTGGACTTGTCGAGAGACGAGCAGTACTTC. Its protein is CASSLDLSRDEQYF.

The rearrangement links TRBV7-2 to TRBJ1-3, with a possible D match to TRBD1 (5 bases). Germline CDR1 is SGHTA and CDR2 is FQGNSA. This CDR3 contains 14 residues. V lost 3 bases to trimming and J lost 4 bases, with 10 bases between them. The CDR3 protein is CASSFSGSGNTIYF. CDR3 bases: TGTGCCAGCAGCTTCTCAGGGTCGGGAAACACCATATATTTT. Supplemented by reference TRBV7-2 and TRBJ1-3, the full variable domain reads GAGVSQSPSNKVTEKGKDVELRCDPISGHTALYWYRQSLGQGLEFLIYFQGNSAPDKSGLPSDRFSAERTGGSVSTLTIQRTQQEDSAVYLCASSFSGSGNTIYFGEGSWLTVV.

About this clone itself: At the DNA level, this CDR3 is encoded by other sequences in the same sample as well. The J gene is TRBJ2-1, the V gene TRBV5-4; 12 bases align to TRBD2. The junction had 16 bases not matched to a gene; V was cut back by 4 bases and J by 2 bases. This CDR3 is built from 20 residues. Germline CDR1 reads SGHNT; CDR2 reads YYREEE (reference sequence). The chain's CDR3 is CASSPSDSSGRALTYNEQFF. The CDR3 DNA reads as TGTGCCAGCAGCCCAAGCGATTCTAGCGGGAGGGCCCTGACCTACAATGAGCAGTTCTTC.

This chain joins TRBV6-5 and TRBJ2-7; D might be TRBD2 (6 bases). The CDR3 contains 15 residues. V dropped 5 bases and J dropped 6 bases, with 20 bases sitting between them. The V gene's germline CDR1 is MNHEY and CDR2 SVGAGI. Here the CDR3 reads CASSRSGTPSSEQYF. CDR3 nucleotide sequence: TGTGCCAGCAGTAGGTCCGGGACTCCAAGCAGCGAGCAGTACTTC.

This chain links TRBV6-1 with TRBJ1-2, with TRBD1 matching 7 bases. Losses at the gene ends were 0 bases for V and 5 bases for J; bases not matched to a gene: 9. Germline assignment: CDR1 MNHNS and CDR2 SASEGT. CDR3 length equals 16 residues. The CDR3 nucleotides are TGTGCCAGCAGTGAAGCAGGACAGGCCTCTGGGTATGGCTACACCTTC. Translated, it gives CASSEAGQASGYGYTF.

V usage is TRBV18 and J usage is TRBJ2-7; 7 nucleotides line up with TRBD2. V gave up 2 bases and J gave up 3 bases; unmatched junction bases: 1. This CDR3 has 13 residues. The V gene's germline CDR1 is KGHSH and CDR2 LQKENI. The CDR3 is CASSPTGGYEQYF. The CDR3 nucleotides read TGTGCCAGCTCACCAACGGGGGGCTACGAGCAGTACTTC.

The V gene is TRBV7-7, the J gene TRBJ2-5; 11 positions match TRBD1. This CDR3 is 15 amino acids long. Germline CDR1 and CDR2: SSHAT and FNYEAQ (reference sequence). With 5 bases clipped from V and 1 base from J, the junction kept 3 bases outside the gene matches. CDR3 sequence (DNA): TGTGCCAGCAGCGCCGGGACAGGGGGCCAAGAGACCCAGTACTTC. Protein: CASSAGTGGQETQYF. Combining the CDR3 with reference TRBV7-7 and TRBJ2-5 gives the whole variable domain GAGVSQSPRYKVTKRGQDVTLRCDPISSHATLYWYQQALGQGPEFLTYFNYEAQPDKSGLPSDRFSAERPEGSISTLTIQRTEQRDSAMYRCASSAGTGGQETQYFGPGTRLLVL.

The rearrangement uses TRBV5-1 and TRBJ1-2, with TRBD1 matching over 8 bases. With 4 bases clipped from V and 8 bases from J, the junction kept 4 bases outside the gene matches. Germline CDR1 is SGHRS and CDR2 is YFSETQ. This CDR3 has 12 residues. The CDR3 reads CASSPTGEGYTF. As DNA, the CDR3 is TGCGCCAGCAGCCCGACAGGGGAGGGCTACACCTTC.

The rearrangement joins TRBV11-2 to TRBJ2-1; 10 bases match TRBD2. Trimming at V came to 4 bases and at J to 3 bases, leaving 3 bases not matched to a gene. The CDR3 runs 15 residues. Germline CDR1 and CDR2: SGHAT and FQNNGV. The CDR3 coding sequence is TGTGCCAGCAGCTCAACTAGCGGGATCTACAATGAGCAGTTCTTC. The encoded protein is CASSSTSGIYNEQFF. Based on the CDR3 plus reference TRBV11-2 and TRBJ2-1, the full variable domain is EAGVAQSPRYKIIEKRQSVAFWCNPISGHATLYWYQQILGQGPKLLIQFQNNGVVDDSQLPKDRFSAERLKGVDSTLKIQPAKLEDSAVYLCASSSTSGIYNEQFFGPGTRLTVL.

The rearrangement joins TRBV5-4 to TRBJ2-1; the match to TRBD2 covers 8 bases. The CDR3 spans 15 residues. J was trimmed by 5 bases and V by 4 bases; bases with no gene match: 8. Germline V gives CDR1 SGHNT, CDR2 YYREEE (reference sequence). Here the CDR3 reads CASSPGGVVNNEQFF. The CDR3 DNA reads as TGTGCCAGCAGCCCCGGGGGGGTAGTAAACAATGAGCAGTTCTTC. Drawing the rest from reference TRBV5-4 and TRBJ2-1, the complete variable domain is ETGVTQSPTHLIKTRGQQVTLRCSSQSGHNTVSWYQQALGQGPQFIFQYYREEENGRGNFPPRFSGLQFPNYSSELNVNALELDDSALYLCASSPGGVVNNEQFFGPGTRLTVL.

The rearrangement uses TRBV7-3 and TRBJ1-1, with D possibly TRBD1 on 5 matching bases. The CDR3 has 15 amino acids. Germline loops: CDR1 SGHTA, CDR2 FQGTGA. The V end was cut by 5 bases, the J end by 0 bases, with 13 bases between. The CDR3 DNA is TGTGCCAGCAGCCGCAGGGTTCGGATGAACACTGAAGCTTTCTTT. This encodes CASSRRVRMNTEAFF.

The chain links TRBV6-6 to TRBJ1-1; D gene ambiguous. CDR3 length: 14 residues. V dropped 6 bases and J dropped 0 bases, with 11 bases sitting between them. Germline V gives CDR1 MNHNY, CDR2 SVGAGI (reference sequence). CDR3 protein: CASRSIPMNTEAFF. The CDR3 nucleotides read TGTGCCAGCAGAAGTATACCGATGAACACTGAAGCTTTCTTT.

CDR3: CASSFSPGPSSGNTIYF. As DNA, the CDR3 is TGCGCCAGCAGCTTCTCCCCGGGACCGAGCTCTGGAAACACCATATATTTT. This chain uses TRBV5-1 with TRBJ1-3; D is perhaps TRBD1 (5 bases). The length of the CDR3 is 17 residues. Trimming shortened V by 2 bases and J by 0 bases, and 15 bases separated the two germline ends. Looked up from germline, CDR1 is SGHRS and CDR2 is YFSETQ.